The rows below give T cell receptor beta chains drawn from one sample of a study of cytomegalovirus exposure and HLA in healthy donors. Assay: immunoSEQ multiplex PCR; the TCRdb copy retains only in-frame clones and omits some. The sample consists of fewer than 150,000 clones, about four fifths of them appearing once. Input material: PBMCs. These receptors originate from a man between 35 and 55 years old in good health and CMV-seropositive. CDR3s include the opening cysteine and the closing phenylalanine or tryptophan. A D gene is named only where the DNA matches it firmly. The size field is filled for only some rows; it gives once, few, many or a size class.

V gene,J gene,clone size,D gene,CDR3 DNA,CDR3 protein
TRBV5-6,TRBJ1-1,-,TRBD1,TGTGCCAGCAGCTTGAGCGACAGGGATGGGACTGAAGCTTTCTTT,CASSLSDRDGTEAFF
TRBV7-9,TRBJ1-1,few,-,TGTGCCAGCAGCTTAGTGGGACAGAACACTGAAGCTTTCTTT,CASSLVGQNTEAFF
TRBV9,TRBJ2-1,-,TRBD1,TGTGCCAGCAGCGTCGCCGGGACAGGGCTTCATGAGCAGTTCTTC,CASSVAGTGLHEQFF
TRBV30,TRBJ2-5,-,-,TGTGCCTGGACCCGTGGGGGCGGGGGATTAGAGACCCAGTACTTC,CAWTRGGGGLETQYF
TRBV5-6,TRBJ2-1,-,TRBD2,TGTGCCAGCAGGGGACTAGCGGGAAGCTCCTACAATGAGCAGTTCTTC,CASRGLAGSSYNEQFF
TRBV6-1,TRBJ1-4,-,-,TGTGCCAGCAGTGAACAGCAGGGAGGGCGTGAAAAACTGTTTTTT,CASSEQQGGREKLFF
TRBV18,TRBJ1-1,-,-,TGTGCCAGCTCACCATGGGTCAGGGGACACACTGAAGCTTTCTTT,CASSPWVRGHTEAFF
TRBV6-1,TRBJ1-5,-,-,TGTGCCACCCTTAGAACGACAGATCAGCCCCAGCATTTT,CATLRTTDQPQHF
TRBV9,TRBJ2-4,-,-,TGTGCCAGCAGCCCGCCTAGGTTGGACATTCAGTACTTC,CASSPPRLDIQYF
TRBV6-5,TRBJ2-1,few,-,TGTGCCAGCAGTTACTCTCAGGGAAATGAGCAGTTCTTC,CASSYSQGNEQFF
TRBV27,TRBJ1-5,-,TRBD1,TGTGCCAGCAGTCGGTTGGGGACAGGGGGAGAGCAGCCCCAGCATTTT,CASSRLGTGGEQPQHF
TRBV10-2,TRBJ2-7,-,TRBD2,TGCGCCAGCAGTGATATTGCGGGAGGGGTTCACGAGCAGTACTTC,CASSDIAGGVHEQYF
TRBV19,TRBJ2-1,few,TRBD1,TGTGCCAGTAGTATAGTCGGGGACAGGGTTTCGGGTGAGCAGTTCTTC,CASSIVGDRVSGEQFF
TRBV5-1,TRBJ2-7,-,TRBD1,TGCGCCAGCAGCTCTTACAGGGGCCCCAGCTCCTACGAGCAGTACTTC,CASSSYRGPSSYEQYF
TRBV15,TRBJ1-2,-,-,TGTGCCACCAGCAGAGATCCCTCAGGGAACGGCTACACCTTC,CATSRDPSGNGYTF
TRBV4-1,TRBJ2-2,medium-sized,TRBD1,TGCGCCAGCAGCCAAGAAAGGTTCGACGTCACAGGGGGCAGGACCGGGGAGCTGTTTTTT,CASSQERFDVTGGRTGELFF
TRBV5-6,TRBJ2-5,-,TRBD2,TGTGCCAGCAGCTTCAAGCTCGGGGGGTTCGAGACCCAGTACTTC,CASSFKLGGFETQYF
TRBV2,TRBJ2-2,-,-,TGTGCCAGCAGTGAAGCGTCCGGGGGCGGGGAGCTGTTTTTT,CASSEASGGGELFF
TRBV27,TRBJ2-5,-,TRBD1,TGTGCCAGCAGGGGACAGGGCCAGGGGGAGACCCAGTACTTC,CASRGQGQGETQYF
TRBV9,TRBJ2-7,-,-,TGTGCCAGCAGCCGCAGGGGTAGCTACGAGCAGTACTTC,CASSRRGSYEQYF
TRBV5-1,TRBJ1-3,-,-,TGCGCCAGCAGCTTGGAGACTAACTCTGGAAACACCATATATTTT,CASSLETNSGNTIYF
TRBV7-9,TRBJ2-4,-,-,TGTGCCAGCAGCGGCGGACAGAAAAACATTCAGTACTTC,CASSGGQKNIQYF
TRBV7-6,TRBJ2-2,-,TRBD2,TGTGCCAGCAGCATTACTAGCGGGGCTACCGGGGAGCTGTTTTTT,CASSITSGATGELFF
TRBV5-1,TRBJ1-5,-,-,TGCGCCAGCAGCGGAGGGGACAGCAATCAGCCCCAGCATTTT,CASSGGDSNQPQHF
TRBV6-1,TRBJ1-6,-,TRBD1,TGTGCCAGCAGTGAACAGACAGGGGGCGTTGGTTCACCCCTCCACTTT,CASSEQTGGVGSPLHF
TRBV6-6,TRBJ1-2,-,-,TGTGCCAGCAGTTACTCGATGGGCAGGGAGGGCTATGGCTACACCTTC,CASSYSMGREGYGYTF
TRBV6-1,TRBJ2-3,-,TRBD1,TGTGCCAGTCAGGGGGCTTTTAGCACAGATACGCAGTATTTT,CASQGAFSTDTQYF